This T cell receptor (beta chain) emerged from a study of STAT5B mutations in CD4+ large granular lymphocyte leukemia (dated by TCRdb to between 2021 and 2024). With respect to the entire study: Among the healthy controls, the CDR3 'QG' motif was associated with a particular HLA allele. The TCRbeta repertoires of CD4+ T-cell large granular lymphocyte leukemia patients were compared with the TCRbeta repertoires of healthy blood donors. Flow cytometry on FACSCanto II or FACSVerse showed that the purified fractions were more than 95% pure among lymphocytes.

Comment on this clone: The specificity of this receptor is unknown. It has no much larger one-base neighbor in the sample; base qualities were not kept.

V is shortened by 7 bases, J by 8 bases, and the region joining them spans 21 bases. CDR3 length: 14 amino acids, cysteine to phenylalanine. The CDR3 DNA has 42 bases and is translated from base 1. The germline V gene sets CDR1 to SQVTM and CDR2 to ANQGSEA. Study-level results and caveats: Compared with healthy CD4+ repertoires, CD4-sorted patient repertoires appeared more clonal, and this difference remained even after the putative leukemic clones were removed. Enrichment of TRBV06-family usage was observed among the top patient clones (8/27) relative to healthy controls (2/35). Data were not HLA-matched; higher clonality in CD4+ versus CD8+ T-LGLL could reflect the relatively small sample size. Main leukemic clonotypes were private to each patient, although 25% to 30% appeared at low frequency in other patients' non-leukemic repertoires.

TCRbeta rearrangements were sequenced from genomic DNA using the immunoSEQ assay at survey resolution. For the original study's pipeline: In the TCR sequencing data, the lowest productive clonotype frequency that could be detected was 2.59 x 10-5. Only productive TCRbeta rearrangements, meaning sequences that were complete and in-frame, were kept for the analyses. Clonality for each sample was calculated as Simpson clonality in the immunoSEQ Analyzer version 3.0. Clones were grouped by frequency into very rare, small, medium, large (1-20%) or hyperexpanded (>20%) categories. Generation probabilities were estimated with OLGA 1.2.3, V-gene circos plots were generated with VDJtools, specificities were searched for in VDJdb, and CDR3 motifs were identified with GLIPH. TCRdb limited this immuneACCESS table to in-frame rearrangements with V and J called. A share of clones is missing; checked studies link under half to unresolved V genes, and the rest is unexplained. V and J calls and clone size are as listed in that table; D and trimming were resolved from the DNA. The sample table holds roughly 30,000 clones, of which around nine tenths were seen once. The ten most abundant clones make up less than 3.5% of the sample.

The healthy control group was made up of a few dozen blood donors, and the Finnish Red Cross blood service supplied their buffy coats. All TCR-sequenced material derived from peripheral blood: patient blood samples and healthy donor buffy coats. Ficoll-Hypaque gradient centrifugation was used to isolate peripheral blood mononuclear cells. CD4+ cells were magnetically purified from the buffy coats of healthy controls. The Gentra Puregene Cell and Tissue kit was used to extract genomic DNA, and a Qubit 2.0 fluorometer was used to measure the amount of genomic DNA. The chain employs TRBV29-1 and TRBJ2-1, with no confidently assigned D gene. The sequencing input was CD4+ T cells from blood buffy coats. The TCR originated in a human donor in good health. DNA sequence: TGCAGCGCCGCCATGCAGACCCCTACGGATGAGCAGTTCTTC. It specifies CSAAMQTPTDEQFF.